This T cell receptor (beta chain) was sequenced in a study of T cells in women clearing cervical HPV infection. Study results and limitations: Cases and controls were distinguished at AUC around 0.87 by richness and V genes.

Assay: immunoSEQ multiplex PCR; the TCRdb copy retains only in-frame clones and omits some. In total, the table holds about 30,000 clones. Trimming cost V 4 bases and J 1 base, with 13 bases left between them. CDR3 length: 15 amino acids. Germline CDR1 reads SGHRS; CDR2 reads YFSETQ. About this clone itself: Antigen specificity is unknown. The read is 3 residues too short to cover the CDR3 end, so that end is filled in from the germline J gene.

This rearrangement joins TRBV5-1 to TRBJ2-3; D is undetermined. Material for sequencing was blood buffy coat. This sequence originates from a woman aged 18-70 years with a cervical HPV16 infection that either progressed to CIN3+ or cleared (not recorded which). CDR3 residues: CASSPEDSRTDTQYF. The CDR3 DNA, read in part, is TGCGCCAGCAGCCCCGAAGACTCCCGCACAGATACG.